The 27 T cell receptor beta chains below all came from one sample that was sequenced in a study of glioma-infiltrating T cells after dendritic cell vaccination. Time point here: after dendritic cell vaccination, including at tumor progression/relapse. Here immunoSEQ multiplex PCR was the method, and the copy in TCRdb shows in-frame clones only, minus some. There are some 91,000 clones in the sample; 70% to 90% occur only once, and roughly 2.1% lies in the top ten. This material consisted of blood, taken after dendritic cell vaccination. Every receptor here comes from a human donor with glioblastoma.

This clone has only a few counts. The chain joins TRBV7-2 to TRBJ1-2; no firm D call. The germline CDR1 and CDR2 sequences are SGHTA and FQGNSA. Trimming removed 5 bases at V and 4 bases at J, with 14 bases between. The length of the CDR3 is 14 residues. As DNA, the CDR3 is TGTGCCAGCAGCAAAGACCTGGGCCCCTATGGCTACACCTTC. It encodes CASSKDLGPYGYTF.

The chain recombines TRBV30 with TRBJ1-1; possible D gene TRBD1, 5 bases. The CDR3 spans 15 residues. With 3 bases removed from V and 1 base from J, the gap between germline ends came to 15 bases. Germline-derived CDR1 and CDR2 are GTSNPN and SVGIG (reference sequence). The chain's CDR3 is CAWRAGKYENTEAFF. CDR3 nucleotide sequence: TGTGCCTGGAGGGCAGGGAAGTACGAGAACACTGAAGCTTTCTTT.

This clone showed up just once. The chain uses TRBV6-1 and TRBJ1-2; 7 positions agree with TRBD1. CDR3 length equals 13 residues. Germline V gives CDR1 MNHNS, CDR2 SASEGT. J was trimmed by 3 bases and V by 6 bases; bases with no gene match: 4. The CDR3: CASRHDRDYGYTF. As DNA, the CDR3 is TGTGCCAGCAGACACGACAGGGACTATGGCTACACCTTC.

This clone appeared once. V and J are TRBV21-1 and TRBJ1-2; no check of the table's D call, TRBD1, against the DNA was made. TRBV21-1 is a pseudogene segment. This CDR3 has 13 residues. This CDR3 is CASSMDKHYGYTF. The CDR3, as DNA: TGTGCCAGCAGCATGGACAAGCACTATGGCTACACCTTC.

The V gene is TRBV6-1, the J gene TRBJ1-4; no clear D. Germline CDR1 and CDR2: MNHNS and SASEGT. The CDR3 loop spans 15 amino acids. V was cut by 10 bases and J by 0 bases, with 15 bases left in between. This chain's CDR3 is CATIRVLATNEKLFF. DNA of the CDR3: TGTGCCACTATCCGAGTCCTTGCAACTAATGAAAAACTGTTTTTT.

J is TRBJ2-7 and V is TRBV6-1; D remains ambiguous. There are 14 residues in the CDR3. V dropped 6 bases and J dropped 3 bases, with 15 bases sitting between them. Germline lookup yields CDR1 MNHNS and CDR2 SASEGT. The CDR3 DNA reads TGTGCCAGCAGGCTAACTGCCCCAGGCTACGAGCAGTACGTC. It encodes CASRLTAPGYEQYV.

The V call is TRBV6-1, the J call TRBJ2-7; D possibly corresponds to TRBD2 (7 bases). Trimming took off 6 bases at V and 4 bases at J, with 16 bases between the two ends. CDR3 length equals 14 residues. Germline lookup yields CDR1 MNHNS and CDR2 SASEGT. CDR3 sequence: CASRRGGPIYEQYV. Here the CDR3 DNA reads TGTGCCAGCAGAAGGGGGGGACCGATATACGAGCAGTACGTC.

The CDR3 spells CASRPPGTGTSYGYTF. Written as DNA, the CDR3 is TGCGCCAGCAGGCCCCCGGGGACAGGTACTTCTTATGGCTACACCTTC. V is TRBV5-1 and J is TRBJ1-2, with 8 bases identical to TRBD1. Germline CDR1 and CDR2: SGHRS and YFSETQ. The J segment lost 5 bases and the V segment lost 5 bases, leaving 14 bases of the junction unmatched. The CDR3 is made up of 16 amino acids.

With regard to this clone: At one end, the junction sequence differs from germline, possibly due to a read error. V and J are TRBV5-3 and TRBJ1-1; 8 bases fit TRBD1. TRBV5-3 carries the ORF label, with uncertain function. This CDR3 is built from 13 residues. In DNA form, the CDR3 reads TGTGCCAGCAGCTTCAGGGGGCTGACTGAAGCTTTCTTT. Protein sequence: CASSFRGLTEAFF.

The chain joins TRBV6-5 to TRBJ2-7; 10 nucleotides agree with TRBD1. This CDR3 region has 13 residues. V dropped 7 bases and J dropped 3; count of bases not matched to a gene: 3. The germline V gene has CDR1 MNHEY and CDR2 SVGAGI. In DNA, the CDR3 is TGTGCCAGCACTGACAGGGGGCGCTACGAGCAGTACTTC. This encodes CASTDRGRYEQYF.

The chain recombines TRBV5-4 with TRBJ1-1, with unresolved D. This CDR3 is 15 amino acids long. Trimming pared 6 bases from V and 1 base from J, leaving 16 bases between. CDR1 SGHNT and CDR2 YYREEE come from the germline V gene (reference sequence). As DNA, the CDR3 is TGTGCCAGCACCGTCGGAGGGAGCAAGAACACTGAAGCTTTCTTT. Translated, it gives CASTVGGSKNTEAFF.

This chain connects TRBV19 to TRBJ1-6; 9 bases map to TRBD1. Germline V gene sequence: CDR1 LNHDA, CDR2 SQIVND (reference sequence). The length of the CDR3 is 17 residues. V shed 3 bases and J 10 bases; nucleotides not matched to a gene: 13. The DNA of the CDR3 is TGTGCCAGTAGTATCGGTGGCGCGGGACAGGGCCCCTCACCCCTCCACTTT. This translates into CASSIGGAGQGPSPLHF. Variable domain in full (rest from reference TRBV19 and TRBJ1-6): DGGITQSPKYLFRKEGQNVTLSCEQNLNHDAMYWYRQDPGQGLRLIYYSQIVNDFQKGDIAEGYSVSREKKESFPLTVTSAQKNPTAFYLCASSIGGAGQGPSPLHFGNGTRLTVT.

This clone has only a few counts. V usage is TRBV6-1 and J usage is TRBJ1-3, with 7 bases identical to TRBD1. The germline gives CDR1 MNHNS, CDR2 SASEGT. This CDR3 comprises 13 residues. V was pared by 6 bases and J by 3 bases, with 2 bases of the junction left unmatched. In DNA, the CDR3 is TGTGCCAGCAGAACAGGGGTTGGAAACACCATATATTTT. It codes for CASRTGVGNTIYF.

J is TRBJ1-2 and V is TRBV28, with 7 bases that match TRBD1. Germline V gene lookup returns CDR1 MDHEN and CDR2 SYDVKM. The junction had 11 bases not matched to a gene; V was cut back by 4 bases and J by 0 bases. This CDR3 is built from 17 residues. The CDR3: CASSSFRDRHPNYGYTF. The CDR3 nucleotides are TGTGCCAGCAGTTCTTTCCGGGACAGACACCCTAACTATGGCTACACCTTC.

As DNA, the CDR3 is TGTGCCAGCAGTAGACCCCTAGCGGGAGGTCTCCATGAGCAGTTCTTC. It encodes CASSRPLAGGLHEQFF. The chain is built from TRBV28 and TRBJ2-1, with 11 bases lining up with TRBD2. The germline V gene encodes CDR1 MDHEN and CDR2 SYDVKM. V gave up 5 bases and J gave up 8 bases; unmatched junction bases: 11. The CDR3 contains 16 residues.

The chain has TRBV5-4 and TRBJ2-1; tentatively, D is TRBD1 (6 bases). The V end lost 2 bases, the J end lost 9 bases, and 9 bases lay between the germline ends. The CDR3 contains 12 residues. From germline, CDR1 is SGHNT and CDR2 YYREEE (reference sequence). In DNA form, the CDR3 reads TGTGCCAGCAGCTTTACAGGGTTTGAGCAGTTCTTC. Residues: CASSFTGFEQFF.

CDR3 loop: CASSLEDYQETQYF. DNA for the CDR3: TGTGCCAGCAGCCTCGAGGATTACCAAGAGACCCAGTACTTC. This chain joins TRBV9 and TRBJ2-5; D is unclear. CDR1 is SGDLS, CDR2 YYNGEE, per germline. The CDR3 is made up of 14 amino acids. V lost 4 bases and J lost 0, with 10 bases in between.

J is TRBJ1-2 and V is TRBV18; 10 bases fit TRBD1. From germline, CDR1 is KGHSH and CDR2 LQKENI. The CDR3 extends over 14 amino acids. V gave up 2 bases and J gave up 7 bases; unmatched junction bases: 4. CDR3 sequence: CASSPGTGAGGYTF. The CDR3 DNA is TGTGCCAGCTCACCAGGGACAGGGGCCGGTGGCTACACCTTC.

In DNA, the CDR3 is TGTGCCAGTAGTATAGCAACAGGGGAGGATCAGCCCCAGCATTTT. This codes for CASSIATGEDQPQHF. The chain combines TRBV19 with TRBJ1-5; TRBD1 agrees at 7 bases. The CDR3 is made up of 15 amino acids. V shed 1 base and J 5 bases; nucleotides not matched to a gene: 5. Germline V lookup: CDR1 LNHDA, CDR2 SQIVND (reference sequence).

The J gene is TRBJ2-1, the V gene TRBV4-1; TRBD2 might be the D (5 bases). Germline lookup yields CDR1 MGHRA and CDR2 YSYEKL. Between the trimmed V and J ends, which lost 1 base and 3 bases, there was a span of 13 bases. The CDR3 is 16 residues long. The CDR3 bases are TGCGCCAGCAGCCAAGCCCCCCAGCGGAGCTACAATGAGCAGTTCTTC. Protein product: CASSQAPQRSYNEQFF.

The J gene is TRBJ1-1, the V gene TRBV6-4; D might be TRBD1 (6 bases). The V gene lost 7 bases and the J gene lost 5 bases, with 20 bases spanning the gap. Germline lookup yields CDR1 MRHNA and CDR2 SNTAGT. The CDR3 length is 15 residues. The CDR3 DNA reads TGTGCCAGCACATCCGACAGCGGGAGGGGGACTGAAGCTTTCTTT. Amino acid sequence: CASTSDSGRGTEAFF.

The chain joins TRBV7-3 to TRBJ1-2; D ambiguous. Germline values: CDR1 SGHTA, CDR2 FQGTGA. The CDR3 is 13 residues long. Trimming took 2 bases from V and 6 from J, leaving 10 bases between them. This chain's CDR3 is CASSLGWSDGYTF. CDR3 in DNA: TGTGCCAGCAGCTTAGGTTGGTCGGATGGCTACACCTTC.

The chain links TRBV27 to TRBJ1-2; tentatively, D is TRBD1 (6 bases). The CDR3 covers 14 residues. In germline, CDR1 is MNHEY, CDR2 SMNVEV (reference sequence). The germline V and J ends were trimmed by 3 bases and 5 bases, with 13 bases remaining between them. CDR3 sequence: CASSFSAGEYGYTF. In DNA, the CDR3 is TGTGCCAGCAGTTTTTCTGCAGGGGAATATGGCTACACCTTC.

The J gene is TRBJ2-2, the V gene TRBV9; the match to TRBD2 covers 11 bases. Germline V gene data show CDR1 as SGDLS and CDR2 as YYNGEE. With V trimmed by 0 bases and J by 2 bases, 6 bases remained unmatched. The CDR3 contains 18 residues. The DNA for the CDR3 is TGTGCCAGCAGCGTAGCTCTAGCGGGAGGATTTAACACCGGGGAGCTGTTTTTT. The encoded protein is CASSVALAGGFNTGELFF.

CDR3 amino acids: CASSSAGGSSYNSPLHF. As DNA, the CDR3 is TGTGCCAGCAGCTCCGCGGGGGGGAGCTCCTATAATTCACCCCTCCACTTT. The chain recombines TRBV5-6 with TRBJ1-6; D possibly corresponds to TRBD1 (5 bases). CDR1 and CDR2 from the germline V gene are SGHDT and YYEEEE. V was clipped by 3 bases and J by 0 bases, with 13 bases between them. The CDR3 loop spans 17 amino acids.

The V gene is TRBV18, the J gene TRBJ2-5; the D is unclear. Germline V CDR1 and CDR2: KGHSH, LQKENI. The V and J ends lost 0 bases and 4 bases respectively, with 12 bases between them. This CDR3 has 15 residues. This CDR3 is CASSPPVGNGETQYF. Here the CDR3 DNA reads TGTGCCAGCTCACCACCGGTCGGTAATGGAGAGACCCAGTACTTC. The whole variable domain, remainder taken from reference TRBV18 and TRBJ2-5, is NAGVMQNPRHLVRRRGQEARLRCSPMKGHSHVYWYRQLPEEGLKFMVYLQKENIIDESGMPKERFSAEFPKEGPSILRIQQVVRGDSAAYFCASSPPVGNGETQYFGPGTRLLVL.

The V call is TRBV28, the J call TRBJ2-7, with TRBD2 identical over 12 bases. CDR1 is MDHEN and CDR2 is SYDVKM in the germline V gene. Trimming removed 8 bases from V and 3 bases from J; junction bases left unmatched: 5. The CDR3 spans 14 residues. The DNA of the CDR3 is TGTGCCAGCCAGACTAGCGGGAGCATCTACGAGCAGTACGTC. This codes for CASQTSGSIYEQYV.